The present TCR beta chain was sequenced within a study of blood T cell repertoires in COVID-19. The wider study: COVID-19 samples collected from the United States, Italy and Spain covered acute and convalescent phases. Sources were T cells, B-cell-depleted T cells, or PBMCs; the material itself was cDNA or gDNA.

Unmatched junction bases numbered 7, after V lost 5 bases and J lost 1 base. This CDR3 spans 17 amino acids. CDR1 and CDR2 from the germline V gene are LNHDA and SQIVND (reference sequence). This clone was detected ten times or more. The same CDR3 is also encoded by other DNA sequences in this sample. Per the study methods: Reference gene primer amplification in the assay estimated nucleated cell counts. Produced via immunoSEQ multiplex PCR; TCRdb's table is partial and in-frame only. D and trimming come from the DNA, and the V and J calls and clone size come from that table. This sample has some 110,000 clones, with approximately 82% found just once.

V usage is TRBV19 and J usage is TRBJ2-5, with 13 bases that match TRBD2. Sample: peripheral blood. The clonotype comes from a man aged 65-85 years with active or convalescent COVID-19. CDR3 DNA: TGTGCCAGTAGTGTGGGACTAGCGGGGCTGACCCAAGAGACCCAGTACTTC. Its protein product is CASSVGLAGLTQETQYF. Looking up the rest from reference TRBV19 and TRBJ2-5 gives the full variable domain: DGGITQSPKYLFRKEGQNVTLSCEQNLNHDAMYWYRQDPGQGLRLIYYSQIVNDFQKGDIAEGYSVSREKKESFPLTVTSAQKNPTAFYLCASSVGLAGLTQETQYFGPGTRLLVL.